One and the same sample provided the 29 T cell receptor beta chains below, sequenced in a study of radiotherapy plus CTLA-4 blockade in lung cancer. Generated by immunoSEQ multiplex PCR, the TCRdb table keeps only in-frame clones and is missing some. In the table there are roughly 50,000 clones, around 76% of which are singletons. The sequencing used peripheral blood, collected from a patient treated with radiotherapy plus ipilimumab. Receptors originate from a human donor with non-small cell lung cancer who had stable disease on radiotherapy plus ipilimumab.

The chain recombines TRBV18 with TRBJ2-7, with a possible D match to TRBD2 (6 bases). V lost 3 bases and J lost 4, with 10 bases in between. The CDR3 is 13 residues long. Germline values: CDR1 KGHSH, CDR2 LQKENI. The DNA for the CDR3 is TGTGCCAGCTCACCGTCGGAGGGATACGAGCAGTACTTC. It encodes CASSPSEGYEQYF.

This clone was counted a few times. The chain recombines TRBV10-3 with TRBJ1-5, with D possibly TRBD1 on 6 matching bases. Germline CDR1 reads ENHRY; CDR2 reads SYGVKD. The CDR3 length is 14 residues. The V end was cut by 9 bases, the J end by 6 bases, with 18 bases between. The CDR3 sequence: CAIARQAEGQPQHF. The CDR3 DNA reads TGTGCCATTGCCCGACAGGCCGAAGGTCAGCCCCAGCATTTT.

The gene calls are TRBV6-6 and TRBJ2-7, with D tentatively TRBD2 (5 bases). Germline CDR1 and CDR2: MNHNY and SVGAGI (reference sequence). Trimming pared 5 bases from V and 0 bases from J, leaving 11 bases between. The CDR3 loop spans 14 amino acids. The DNA for the CDR3 is TGTGCCAGCAGTGAGCGGTACGACTCCTACGAGCAGTACTTC. It specifies CASSERYDSYEQYF.

This chain uses TRBV29-1 with TRBJ1-2; 10 nucleotides agree with TRBD1. V lost 7 bases, J lost 8 bases, and 7 bases stayed unmatched. In germline, CDR1 is SQVTM, CDR2 ANQGSEA. This CDR3 spans 12 amino acids. The CDR3 spells CSATGTGVGYTF. The CDR3 nucleotides read TGCAGCGCAACCGGGACAGGGGTAGGCTACACCTTC.

This clone is a singleton in its sample. The chain has TRBV5-6 and TRBJ1-5, with 9 bases that match TRBD1. The CDR3 consists of 16 residues. Germline lookup yields CDR1 SGHDT and CDR2 YYEEEE. V lost 4 bases to trimming and J lost 4 bases; unmatched junction nucleotides: 9. The CDR3 reads CASSPGTGIGNQPQHF. The CDR3 DNA reads as TGTGCCAGCAGCCCAGGGACAGGGATAGGAAATCAGCCCCAGCATTTT.

V and J are TRBV28 and TRBJ1-2; a possible D gene is TRBD1 (5 bases). CDR3 length equals 15 residues. From germline, CDR1 is MDHEN and CDR2 SYDVKM. Trimming removed 3 bases at V and 4 bases at J, with 15 bases between. For the CDR3, the DNA is TGTGCCAGCAGTTTGAGTGGCGGAAGGGGCTATGGCTACACCTTC. It codes for CASSLSGGRGYGYTF.

This sequence joins TRBV10-2 and TRBJ1-5; the D gene is possibly TRBD1 (6 bases). The germline V gene has CDR1 WSHSY and CDR2 SAAADI. Trimming shortened V by 7 bases and J by 7 bases, and 14 bases separated the two germline ends. The CDR3 is made up of 13 amino acids. The CDR3 DNA sequence: TGCGCCAGCACGGGGGCCGGGGGCCAGCCCCAGCATTTT. Its translation is CASTGAGGQPQHF.

The chain links TRBV10-2 to TRBJ2-2; unclear D gene. This CDR3 contains 12 residues. V was cut by 3 bases and J by 5 bases, with 4 bases left in between. Germline assignment: CDR1 WSHSY and CDR2 SAAADI. CDR3 amino acids: CASSERTGELFF. Written as DNA, the CDR3 is TGCGCCAGCAGTGAACGAACCGGGGAGCTGTTTTTT.

The V gene is TRBV4-3, the J gene TRBJ1-1; TRBD1 is a possible D gene (6 bases). V lost 1 base, J lost 1 base, and 13 bases lay in between. From germline, CDR1 is LGHNA and CDR2 YSLEER. The CDR3 runs to 16 residues. Here the CDR3 reads CASSQGSEGGNTEAFF. CDR3 bases: TGCGCCAGCAGCCAAGGCTCAGAGGGGGGGAACACTGAAGCTTTCTTT.

The chain recombines TRBV5-8 with TRBJ1-3; D ambiguous. V gave up 0 bases and J gave up 7 bases, with 14 bases separating them. CDR1 SGHTS and CDR2 YDEGEE come from the germline V gene. The CDR3 runs to 15 residues. The chain's CDR3 is CASSLGRLNGNTIYF. The DNA of the CDR3 is TGTGCCAGCAGCTTGGGAAGGTTGAACGGGAACACCATATATTTT.

The rearrangement links TRBV4-1 to TRBJ1-5, with D possibly matching TRBD1 (5 bases). CDR3 length: 15 amino acids. Germline CDR1 MGHRA, CDR2 YSYEKL. Trimming left V 0 bases short and J 6 bases short, with 12 bases between. In DNA, the CDR3 is TGCGCCAGCAGCCAAGATGGGGCAGGGACTCAGCCCCAGCATTTT. The encoded protein is CASSQDGAGTQPQHF.

The chain recombines TRBV5-1 with TRBJ2-3; unclear D gene. The ends were cut back, 3 bases at V and 0 bases at J, with 5 bases in the middle. The CDR3 length is 13 residues. Germline CDR1 SGHRS, CDR2 YFSETQ. This CDR3 reads CASSSTSTDTQYF. The CDR3 DNA reads as TGCGCCAGCAGCTCCACTAGCACAGATACGCAGTATTTT. Together with reference TRBV5-1 and TRBJ2-3, the CDR3 gives the full variable domain: KAGVTQTPRYLIKTRGQQVTLSCSPISGHRSVSWYQQTPGQGLQFLFEYFSETQRNKGNFPGRFSGRQFSNSRSEMNVSTLELGDSALYLCASSSTSTDTQYFGPGTRLTVL.

In its sample, this clone was seen once. The chain employs TRBV14 and TRBJ1-6, with D unresolved. CDR3 length: 14 amino acids. Between the trimmed V and J ends, which lost 6 bases and 9 bases, there was a span of 15 bases. Germline CDR1 SGHDN, CDR2 FVKESK. CDR3 residues: CASSPGLGFSPLHF. For the CDR3, the DNA is TGTGCCAGCAGTCCGGGGTTGGGGTTTTCACCCCTCCACTTT.

The chain combines TRBV10-3 with TRBJ2-2, with no clear D. V was shortened by 1 base and J by 11 bases, with 8 bases between the two germline ends. This CDR3 region has 12 residues. Germline-derived CDR1 and CDR2 are ENHRY and SYGVKD. The CDR3 DNA reads TGTGCCATCAGTGAGTTCAAGGAAGAGCTGTTTTTT. Encoded protein: CAISEFKEELFF.

The V call is TRBV6-6, the J call TRBJ2-7; D gene unclear. The CDR3 runs 14 residues. Germline-derived CDR1 and CDR2 are MNHNY and SVGAGI (reference sequence). The V and J ends lost 0 bases and 7 bases respectively, with 13 bases between them. CDR3 DNA sequence: TGTGCCAGCAGTTACTCGAATAGGGTTTGGGAGCAGTACTTC. It encodes CASSYSNRVWEQYF.

The CDR3 DNA follows: TGTGCCAGCAGTTTATCGAAAGAGGGAGGCAATGAGCAGTTCTTC. As protein: CASSLSKEGGNEQFF. V usage is TRBV27 and J usage is TRBJ2-1; D perhaps matches TRBD2 (6 bases). This CDR3 has 15 amino acids. V was clipped by 0 bases and J by 6 bases, with 12 bases between them. Germline-derived CDR1 and CDR2 are MNHEY and SMNVEV (reference sequence).

This chain connects TRBV30 to TRBJ2-3, with D perhaps given as TRBD1 or TRBD2 (5 bases each). There are 12 residues in the CDR3. The V gene lost 3 bases and the J gene lost 10 bases, with 14 bases spanning the gap. Germline-derived CDR1 and CDR2 are GTSNPN and SVGIG (reference sequence). Here the CDR3 DNA reads TGTGCCTGGAGCAATGATCAGGGACCGCAGTATTTT. It specifies CAWSNDQGPQYF.

The genes are TRBV5-1 and TRBJ1-1, with TRBD1 as a possible D gene (6 bases). V lost 5 bases and J lost 0, with 17 bases in between. This CDR3 region has 16 residues. Germline CDR1 SGHRS, CDR2 YFSETQ. The CDR3 spells CASSEQGQKMNTEAFF. CDR3 coding DNA: TGCGCCAGCAGTGAGCAGGGGCAAAAAATGAACACTGAAGCTTTCTTT.

By sample share, this clone is medium-sized. This chain joins TRBV5-6 and TRBJ1-6; 8 bases agree with TRBD1. The CDR3 loop spans 15 amino acids. Germline assignment: CDR1 SGHDT and CDR2 YYEEEE. J gave up 10 bases and V 2 bases, and 8 bases lay outside the gene matches. CDR3 sequence (DNA): TGTGCCAGCAGCTTACAGGGGGACACTGGATCACCCCTCCACTTT. This translates into CASSLQGDTGSPLHF.

This chain links TRBV5-6 with TRBJ1-1; unclear D gene. The CDR3 is made up of 14 amino acids. Germline CDR1 and CDR2: SGHDT and YYEEEE. The ends were cut back, 1 base at V and 1 base at J, with 8 bases in the middle. The CDR3 loop reads CASSLWQTNTEAFF. Here the CDR3 DNA reads TGTGCCAGCAGCTTGTGGCAGACGAACACTGAAGCTTTCTTT.

The chain is built from TRBV5-4 and TRBJ1-2, with D possibly TRBD1 on 5 matching bases. Germline V CDR1 and CDR2: SGHNT, YYREEE (reference sequence). The CDR3 extends over 14 amino acids. V lost 3 bases and J 4 bases, leaving 13 bases between the germline ends. The DNA for the CDR3 is TGTGCCAGCAGCTCTTGGTGGGGACCCTATGGCTACACCTTC. Translation gives CASSSWWGPYGYTF.

V gene TRBV5-1 combines with J gene TRBJ1-3; D is unresolved. This CDR3 spans 13 amino acids. The germline gives CDR1 SGHRS, CDR2 YFSETQ. Deletions cut 1 base from V and 4 bases from J, with 6 bases between. The CDR3 nucleotides are TGCGCCAGCAGCTTGACCGACGGAAACACCATATATTTT. It codes for CASSLTDGNTIYF.

The CDR3 region is CASSESGNTIYF. The DNA of the CDR3 is TGCGCCAGCAGTGAGTCTGGAAACACCATATATTTT. V is TRBV10-1 and J is TRBJ1-3; D unclear. Germline V gene lookup returns CDR1 WNHNN and CDR2 SYGVQD (reference sequence). The CDR3 is 12 amino acids. Trimming stripped 0 bases from V and 3 bases from J, with 0 bases between.

The chain links TRBV29-1 to TRBJ1-1; D unresolved. From germline, CDR1 is SQVTM and CDR2 ANQGSEA. V lost 8 bases, J lost 2 bases, and 9 bases lay in between. The CDR3 runs to 11 residues. The CDR3 region is CSSKGNTEAFF. The CDR3 DNA reads as TGCAGCTCGAAGGGAAACACTGAAGCTTTCTTT.

This clone came up a few times. The chain joins TRBV7-9 to TRBJ2-7, with D perhaps TRBD2 (5 bases). Germline V gene lookup returns CDR1 SEHNR and CDR2 FQNEAQ (reference sequence). The CDR3 contains 14 residues. V was pared by 8 bases and J by 2 bases, with 16 bases between. As DNA, the CDR3 is TGTGCCAGCCCCCCCGAGGGATCCACCTACGAGCAGTACGTC. It translates to CASPPEGSTYEQYV.

Note on this clone: At one end, the junction sequence differs from germline, possibly due to a read error. This rearrangement joins TRBV5-1 to TRBJ2-5; D not certain. The CDR3 extends over 12 amino acids. Per germline, CDR1 SGHRS and CDR2 YFSETQ. The CDR3 reads CASSEDQETQYF. In nucleotides, the CDR3 is TGCGCCAGCAGCGAGGACCAGGAGACCCAGTACTTC.

The rearrangement links TRBV6-5 to TRBJ1-5; D remains unclear. The germline V gene has CDR1 MNHEY and CDR2 SVGAGI. The CDR3 consists of 15 residues. Trimming removed 3 bases from V and 5 bases from J, with 14 bases in between. The CDR3 spells CASSYRVGGDQPQHF. Written as DNA, the CDR3 is TGTGCCAGCAGTTATCGTGTGGGCGGCGATCAGCCCCAGCATTTT.

This clone appeared once. The chain has TRBV5-1 and TRBJ1-2; 7 nucleotides line up with TRBD1. Losses at the gene ends were 0 bases for V and 3 bases for J; bases not matched to a gene: 8. CDR1 SGHRS and CDR2 YFSETQ come from the germline V gene. This CDR3 is 16 amino acids long. CDR3 region: CASSLVKQGPDYGYTF. The CDR3 nucleotides read TGCGCCAGCAGCTTGGTAAAACAGGGGCCTGACTATGGCTACACCTTC.

The chain carries TRBV28 and TRBJ2-1; D is undetermined. The CDR3 has 14 residues. V was trimmed by 6 bases and J by 5 bases, leaving 14 bases between them. From germline, CDR1 is MDHEN and CDR2 SYDVKM. This CDR3 is CASSQPHQDNEQFF. CDR3 nucleotide sequence: TGTGCCAGCAGCCAACCCCACCAAGACAATGAGCAGTTCTTC.